A selection of T cell receptor beta chains follows, all from one sample in a study of control samples from healthy donors and cancer patients. TCRdb's table, derived via immunoSEQ multiplex PCR, lists solely in-frame clones and lacks some. The table has 75,000 to 100,000 clones, approximately 90% seen once. Sequenced: blood. The receptors come from a woman in her fifties or sixties in good health. Both conserved end residues are trimmed from each CDR3.

cdr3_aa: ASSENQGFSPLH; v_call: TRBV28
cdr3_aa: ASTRRVGAPEQY; v_call: TRBV7-8
cdr3_aa: ASSYSPVNTEAF; v_call: TRBV6-5
cdr3_aa: ASSLRGGFYNEQF; v_call: TRBV7-8
cdr3_aa: SVTFNGQGHYGYT; v_call: TRBV29-1
cdr3_aa: ASSLVRGGTDTQY; v_call: TRBV7-2
cdr3_aa: ASSASIMDYGYT; v_call: TRBV9
cdr3_aa: ASSLSGLYEQY; v_call: TRBV7-8
cdr3_aa: ASSLMSSDYNSPLH; v_call: TRBV5-1
cdr3_aa: ASRVPTSGGAYNEQF; v_call: TRBV5-1
cdr3_aa: ASSQTTGTRTNEQF; v_call: TRBV4-3
cdr3_aa: ASSDTRGRSEAF; v_call: TRBV10-2
cdr3_aa: ASSPTGDTANTGELF; v_call: TRBV5-1
cdr3_aa: ASSTSQGRDYGYT; v_call: TRBV19
cdr3_aa: ASSGKQGINTEAF; v_call: TRBV2
cdr3_aa: SASRAGGSNIQY; v_call: TRBV20-1
cdr3_aa: ASSSTRSSYNEQF; v_call: TRBV7-3
cdr3_aa: SVEGQGATDTQY; v_call: TRBV29-1
cdr3_aa: ASSVVGLAADTQY; v_call: TRBV9
cdr3_aa: ASSKVGLYNYGYT; v_call: TRBV18
cdr3_aa: ASSYLARTDTQY; v_call: TRBV6-5
cdr3_aa: ASSFSLRTLLAGTDTQY; v_call: TRBV5-1
cdr3_aa: ASIRSTGGRTGSYNEQF; v_call: TRBV6-6
cdr3_aa: ASSLYTEGYT; v_call: TRBV5-8
cdr3_aa: ASRLLLAGGGEQF; v_call: TRBV6-5
cdr3_aa: ASSSNPGQGRVHEQY; v_call: TRBV27
cdr3_aa: ASSIEGDTEAF; v_call: TRBV19
cdr3_aa: ASSSVGAYEQY; v_call: TRBV27
cdr3_aa: ASTRATLAGGPKSVHDEQF; v_call: TRBV19
cdr3_aa: ASSQPGGLYEQY; v_call: TRBV4-1
cdr3_aa: ASSLMSNQPQH; v_call: TRBV12-3/TRBV12-4
cdr3_aa: ASSLEVSGYT; v_call: TRBV12-3/TRBV12-4
cdr3_aa: ASSFSGRPDTQY; v_call: TRBV5-6
cdr3_aa: ASSSQGSWEKLF; v_call: TRBV5-1
cdr3_aa: ASSARGGRDTDTQY; v_call: TRBV7-9
cdr3_aa: ASSTSMNEQF; v_call: TRBV11-3
cdr3_aa: ASSLGVDNEQF; v_call: TRBV11-2
cdr3_aa: AISDLSAGRATGNTIY; v_call: TRBV10-3
cdr3_aa: ASNEGGHLSGNTIY; v_call: TRBV19
cdr3_aa: ASSQDSTHRERGGSYEQY; v_call: TRBV3-1/TRBV3-2
cdr3_aa: ASSVEGFGGSPLH; v_call: TRBV9
cdr3_aa: ASSLFVDGFQPQH; v_call: TRBV7-8
cdr3_aa: ASRLGQGSTNEKLF; v_call: TRBV2
cdr3_aa: ASSLAGRKETQY; v_call: TRBV7-2
cdr3_aa: ASSPQGTGGGQPQH; v_call: TRBV5-4
cdr3_aa: SASIYTEAF; v_call: TRBV20-1
cdr3_aa: ASSEGQGRIQPQH; v_call: TRBV19
cdr3_aa: ASSGMGTGGSRVRGYT; v_call: TRBV6-1
cdr3_aa: ASSIDPWEGGSYNEQF; v_call: TRBV19
cdr3_aa: ASSQRLAGGMYEQY; v_call: TRBV4-2
cdr3_aa: ASSLTDRVDNTEAF; v_call: TRBV18
cdr3_aa: ASSPLGNNEQF; v_call: TRBV4-2
cdr3_aa: ASSFPLGTDYGYT; v_call: TRBV28
cdr3_aa: ASSPGRAYNEQF; v_call: TRBV5-4
cdr3_aa: ASSRTGAAYEQY; v_call: TRBV2
cdr3_aa: SVVGGIGQPQH; v_call: TRBV29-1